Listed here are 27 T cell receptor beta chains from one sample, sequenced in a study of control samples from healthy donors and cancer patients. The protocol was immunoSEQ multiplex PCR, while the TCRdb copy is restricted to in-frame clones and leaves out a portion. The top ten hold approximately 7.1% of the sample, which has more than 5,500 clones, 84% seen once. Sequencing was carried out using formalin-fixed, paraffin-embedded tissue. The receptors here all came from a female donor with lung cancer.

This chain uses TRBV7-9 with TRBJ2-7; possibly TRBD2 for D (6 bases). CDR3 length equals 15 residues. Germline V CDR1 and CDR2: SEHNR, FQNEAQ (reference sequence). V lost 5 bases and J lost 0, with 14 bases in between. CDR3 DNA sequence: TGTGCCAGCAGCCCATCGGGACTGACCTCCTACGAGCAGTACTTC. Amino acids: CASSPSGLTSYEQYF.

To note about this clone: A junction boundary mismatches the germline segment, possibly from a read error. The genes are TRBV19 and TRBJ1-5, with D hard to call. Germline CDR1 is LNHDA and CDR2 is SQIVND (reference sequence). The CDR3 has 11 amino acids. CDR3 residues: CASSIAGNLLF. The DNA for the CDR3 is TGTGCCAGTAGTATAGCGGGGAACCTTCTTTTT.

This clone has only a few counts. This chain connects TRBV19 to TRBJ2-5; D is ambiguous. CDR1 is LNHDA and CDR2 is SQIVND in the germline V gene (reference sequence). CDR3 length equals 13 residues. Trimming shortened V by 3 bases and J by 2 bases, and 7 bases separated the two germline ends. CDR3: CASSIRQQETQYF. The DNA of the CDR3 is TGTGCCAGTAGTATTCGCCAACAAGAGACCCAGTACTTC.

DNA of the CDR3: TGTGCCAGCAGTTGGGGACCCTCGGATACGCAGTATTTT. It translates to CASSWGPSDTQYF. The chain recombines TRBV2 with TRBJ2-3; D possibly matches TRBD1 or TRBD2 (5 bases each). V lost 5 bases to trimming and J lost 6 bases, with 12 bases between them. The CDR3 sequence is 13 residues long. Looked up from germline, CDR1 is SNHLY and CDR2 is FYNNEI.

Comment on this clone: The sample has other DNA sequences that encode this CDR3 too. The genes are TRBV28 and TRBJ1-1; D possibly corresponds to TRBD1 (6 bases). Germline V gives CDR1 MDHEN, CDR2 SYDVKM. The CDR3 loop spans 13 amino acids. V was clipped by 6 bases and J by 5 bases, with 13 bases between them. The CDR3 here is CASSLQGSTEAFF. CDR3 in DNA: TGTGCCAGCAGCCTACAGGGAAGTACTGAAGCTTTCTTT.

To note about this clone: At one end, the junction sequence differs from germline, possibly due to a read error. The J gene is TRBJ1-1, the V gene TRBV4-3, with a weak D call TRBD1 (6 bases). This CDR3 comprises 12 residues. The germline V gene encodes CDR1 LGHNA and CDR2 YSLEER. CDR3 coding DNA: TGCGCCAGCAGCCAGGGACGTGAGGCAGGGGTATTT. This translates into CASSQGREAGVF.

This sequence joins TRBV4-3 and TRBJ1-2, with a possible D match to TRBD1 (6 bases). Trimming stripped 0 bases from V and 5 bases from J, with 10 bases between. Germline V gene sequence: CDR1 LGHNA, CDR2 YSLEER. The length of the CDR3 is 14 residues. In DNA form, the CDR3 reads TGCGCCAGCAGCCAAGAAACAGGGCAGTATGGCTACACCTTC. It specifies CASSQETGQYGYTF.

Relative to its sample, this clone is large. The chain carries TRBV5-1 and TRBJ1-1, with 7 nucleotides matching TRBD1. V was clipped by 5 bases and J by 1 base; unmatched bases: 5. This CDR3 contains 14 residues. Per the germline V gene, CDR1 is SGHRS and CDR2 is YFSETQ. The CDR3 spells CASSYGTANTEAFF. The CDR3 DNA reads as TGCGCCAGCAGTTACGGGACAGCGAACACTGAAGCTTTCTTT.

This chain's CDR3 is CASSPGGSYEQYF. In nucleotides, the CDR3 is TGTGCCAGCTCCCCGGGTGGGTCCTACGAGCAGTACTTC. The V and J genes are TRBV28 and TRBJ2-7; D unclear. This CDR3 is 13 amino acids long. V dropped 8 bases and J dropped 1 base, with 12 bases sitting between them. Looked up from germline, CDR1 is MDHEN and CDR2 is SYDVKM.

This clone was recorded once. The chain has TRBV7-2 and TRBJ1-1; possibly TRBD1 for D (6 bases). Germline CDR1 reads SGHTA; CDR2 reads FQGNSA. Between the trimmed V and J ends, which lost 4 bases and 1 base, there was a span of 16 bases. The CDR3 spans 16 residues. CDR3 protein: CASSSPGQLPNTEAFF. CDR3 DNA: TGTGCCAGCAGCTCCCCGGGACAACTACCGAACACTGAAGCTTTCTTT.

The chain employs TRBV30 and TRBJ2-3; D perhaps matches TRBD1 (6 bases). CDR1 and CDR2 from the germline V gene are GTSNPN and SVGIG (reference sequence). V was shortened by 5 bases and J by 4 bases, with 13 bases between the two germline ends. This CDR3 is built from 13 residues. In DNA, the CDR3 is TGTGCCTGGGGACAGATGGAAGCAGATACGCAGTATTTT. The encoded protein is CAWGQMEADTQYF.

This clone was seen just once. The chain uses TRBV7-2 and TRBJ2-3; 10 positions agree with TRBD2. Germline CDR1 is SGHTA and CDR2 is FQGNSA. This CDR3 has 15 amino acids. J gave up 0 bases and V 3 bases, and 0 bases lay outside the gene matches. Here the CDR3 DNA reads TGTGCCAGCAGCTTGGGACTAGCGAGCACAGATACGCAGTATTTT. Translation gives CASSLGLASTDTQYF. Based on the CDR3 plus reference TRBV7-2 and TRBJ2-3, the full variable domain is GAGVSQSPSNKVTEKGKDVELRCDPISGHTALYWYRQSLGQGLEFLIYFQGNSAPDKSGLPSDRFSAERTGGSVSTLTIQRTQQEDSAVYLCASSLGLASTDTQYFGPGTRLTVL.

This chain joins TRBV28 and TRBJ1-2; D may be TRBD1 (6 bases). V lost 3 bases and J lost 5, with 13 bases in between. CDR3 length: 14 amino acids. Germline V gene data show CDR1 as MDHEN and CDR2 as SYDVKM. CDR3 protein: CASSLRGAHYGYTF. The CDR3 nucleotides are TGTGCCAGCAGTTTGAGGGGGGCCCATTATGGCTACACCTTC.

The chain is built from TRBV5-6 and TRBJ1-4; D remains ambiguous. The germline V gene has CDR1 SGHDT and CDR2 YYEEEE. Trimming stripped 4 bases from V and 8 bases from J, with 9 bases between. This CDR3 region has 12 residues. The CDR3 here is CASSRGLEKLFF. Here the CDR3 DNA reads TGTGCCAGCAGCCGAGGGTTGGAAAAACTGTTTTTT.

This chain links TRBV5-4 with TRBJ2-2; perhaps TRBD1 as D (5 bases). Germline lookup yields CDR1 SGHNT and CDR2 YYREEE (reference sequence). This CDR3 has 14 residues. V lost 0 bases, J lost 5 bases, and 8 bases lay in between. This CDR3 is CASSLERGTGELFF. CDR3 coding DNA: TGTGCCAGCAGCTTGGAAAGGGGAACCGGGGAGCTGTTTTTT.

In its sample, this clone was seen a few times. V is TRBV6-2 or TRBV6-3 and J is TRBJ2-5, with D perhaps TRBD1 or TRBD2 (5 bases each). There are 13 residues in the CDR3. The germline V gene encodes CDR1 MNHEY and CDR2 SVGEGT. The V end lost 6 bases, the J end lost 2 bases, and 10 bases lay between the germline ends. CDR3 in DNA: TGTGCCAGCAGCCGGGACGGGCAAGAGACCCAGTACTTC. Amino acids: CASSRDGQETQYF.

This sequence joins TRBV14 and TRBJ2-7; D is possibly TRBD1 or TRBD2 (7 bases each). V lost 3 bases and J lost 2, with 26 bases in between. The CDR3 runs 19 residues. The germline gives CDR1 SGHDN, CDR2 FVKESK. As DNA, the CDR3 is TGTGCCAGCAGCCACTTAGGCCAGGGGGTCGGGGGGTCGGCCTACGAGCAGTACTTC. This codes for CASSHLGQGVGGSAYEQYF. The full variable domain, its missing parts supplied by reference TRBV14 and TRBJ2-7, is EAGVTQFPSHSVIEKGQTVTLRCDPISGHDNLYWYRRVMGKEIKFLLHFVKESKQDESGMPNNRFLAERTGGTYSTLKVQPAELEDSGVYFCASSHLGQGVGGSAYEQYFGPGTRLTVT.

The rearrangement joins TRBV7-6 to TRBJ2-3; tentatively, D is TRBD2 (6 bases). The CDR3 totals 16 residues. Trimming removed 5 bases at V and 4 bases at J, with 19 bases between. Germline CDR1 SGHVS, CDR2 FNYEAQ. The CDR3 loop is CASSPQMGGGADTQYF. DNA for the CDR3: TGTGCCAGCAGCCCCCAAATGGGCGGAGGGGCAGATACGCAGTATTTT.

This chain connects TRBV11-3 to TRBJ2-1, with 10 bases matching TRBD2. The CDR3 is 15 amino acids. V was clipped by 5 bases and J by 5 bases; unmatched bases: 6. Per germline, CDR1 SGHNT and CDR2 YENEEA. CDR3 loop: CASSRGLAENNEQFF. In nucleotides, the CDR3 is TGTGCCAGCAGCCGAGGACTAGCGGAAAACAATGAGCAGTTCTTC.

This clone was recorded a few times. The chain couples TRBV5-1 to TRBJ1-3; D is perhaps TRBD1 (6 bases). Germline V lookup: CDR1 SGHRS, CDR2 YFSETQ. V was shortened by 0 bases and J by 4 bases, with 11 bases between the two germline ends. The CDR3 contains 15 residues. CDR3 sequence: CASSLDRVSGNTIYF. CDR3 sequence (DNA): TGCGCCAGCAGCTTGGACAGGGTGTCCGGAAACACCATATATTTT.

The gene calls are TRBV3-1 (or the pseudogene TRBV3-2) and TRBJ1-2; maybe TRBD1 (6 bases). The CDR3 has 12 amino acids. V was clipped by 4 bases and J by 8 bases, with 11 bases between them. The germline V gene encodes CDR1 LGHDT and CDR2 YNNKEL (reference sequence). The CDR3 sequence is CASSPPTGGYTF. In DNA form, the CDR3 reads TGTGCCAGCAGCCCCCCCACAGGGGGCTACACCTTC.

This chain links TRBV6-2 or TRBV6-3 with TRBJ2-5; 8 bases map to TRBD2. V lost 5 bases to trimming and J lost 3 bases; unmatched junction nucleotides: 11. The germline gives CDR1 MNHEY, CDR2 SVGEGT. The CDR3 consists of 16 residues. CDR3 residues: CASSPWGGRTEETQYF. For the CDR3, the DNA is TGTGCCAGCAGTCCCTGGGGCGGGAGGACGGAAGAGACCCAGTACTTC.

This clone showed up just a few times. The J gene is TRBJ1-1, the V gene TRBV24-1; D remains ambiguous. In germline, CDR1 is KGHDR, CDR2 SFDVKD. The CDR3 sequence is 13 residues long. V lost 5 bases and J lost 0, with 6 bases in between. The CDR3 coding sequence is TGTGCCACCAGTGCCAGGTTGAACACTGAAGCTTTCTTT. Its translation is CATSARLNTEAFF.

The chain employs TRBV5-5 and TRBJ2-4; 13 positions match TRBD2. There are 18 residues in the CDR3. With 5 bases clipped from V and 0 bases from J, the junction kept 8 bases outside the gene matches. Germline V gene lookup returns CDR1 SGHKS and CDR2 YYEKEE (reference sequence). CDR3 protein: CASRPGTSGTLAKNIQYF. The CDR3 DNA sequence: TGTGCCAGCAGACCCGGGACTAGCGGGACCTTAGCCAAAAACATTCAGTACTTC.

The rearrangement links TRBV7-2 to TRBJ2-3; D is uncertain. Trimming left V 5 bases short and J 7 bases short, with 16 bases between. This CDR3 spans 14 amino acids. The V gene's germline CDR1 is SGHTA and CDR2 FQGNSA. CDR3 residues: CASSDNRVQNTQYF. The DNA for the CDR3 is TGTGCCAGCAGCGACAATAGGGTCCAGAATACGCAGTATTTT.

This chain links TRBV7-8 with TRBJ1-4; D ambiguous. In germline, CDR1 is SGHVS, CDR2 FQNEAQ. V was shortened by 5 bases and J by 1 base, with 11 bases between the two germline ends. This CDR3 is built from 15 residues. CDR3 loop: CASSPLLGTNEKLFF. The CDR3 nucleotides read TGTGCCAGCAGCCCGCTCTTGGGAACTAATGAAAAACTGTTTTTT.

This CDR3 reads CASSQDRSLAGLYEQYF. The CDR3 region has the DNA TGCGCCAGCAGCCAAGATAGATCCCTAGCGGGGTTATACGAGCAGTACTTC. The V gene is TRBV4-3, the J gene TRBJ2-7; 9 bases are shared with TRBD2. CDR1 is LGHNA and CDR2 is YSLEER in the germline V gene. CDR3 length: 17 amino acids. J gave up 4 bases and V 0 bases, and 10 bases lay outside the gene matches.